The TCR beta chain described here comes from a study of T-cell memory formation after mild COVID-19. TCRdb itself ran the 5' RACE reads through MiXCR, one entry per CDR3 protein. The data hold 300,000 to 350,000 distinct CDR3 sequences, with approximately 19% observed a single time. Germline loops: CDR1 SGHTA, CDR2 FQGTGA. Trimming cost V 8 bases and J 7 bases, with 24 bases left between them. This CDR3 is built from 16 residues. This chain links TRBV7-3 with TRBJ2-1, with D perhaps matching TRBD2 (6 bases). Sequencing was done on a sample of PBMCs or a T cell subset sorted from them (not recorded which). The receptor was isolated from a man younger than 30 who had mild COVID-19 (a few samples of this study predate the infection). Cell type and time point are not known. CDR3 protein: CASGGPLRGSRNEQFF. CDR3 DNA sequence: TGTGCCAGCGGCGGCCCTTTGCGGGGCTCGAGAAATGAGCAGTTCTTC.